The TCR beta chain described here comes from a study of identical twins. CDR1 SGHAT and CDR2 FQNNGV come from the germline V gene. Trimming cost V 2 bases and J 6 bases, with 13 bases left between them. The CDR3 consists of 15 residues. One entry per CDR3 protein results from TCRdb running MiXCR on the 5' RACE reads. Among 1.5 million to 2 million distinct CDR3 sequences listed, less than 40% were seen once. This clonotype was seen a few times. This receptor was identified in a newborn girl in good health. Specimen: cord blood. V is TRBV11-2 and J is TRBJ1-4; a weak D match, TRBD1 (6 bases). The CDR3 loop reads CASSLRGHMDEKLFF. The CDR3 region has the DNA TGTGCCAGCAGCTTAAGGGGACACATGGATGAAAAACTGTTTTTT.